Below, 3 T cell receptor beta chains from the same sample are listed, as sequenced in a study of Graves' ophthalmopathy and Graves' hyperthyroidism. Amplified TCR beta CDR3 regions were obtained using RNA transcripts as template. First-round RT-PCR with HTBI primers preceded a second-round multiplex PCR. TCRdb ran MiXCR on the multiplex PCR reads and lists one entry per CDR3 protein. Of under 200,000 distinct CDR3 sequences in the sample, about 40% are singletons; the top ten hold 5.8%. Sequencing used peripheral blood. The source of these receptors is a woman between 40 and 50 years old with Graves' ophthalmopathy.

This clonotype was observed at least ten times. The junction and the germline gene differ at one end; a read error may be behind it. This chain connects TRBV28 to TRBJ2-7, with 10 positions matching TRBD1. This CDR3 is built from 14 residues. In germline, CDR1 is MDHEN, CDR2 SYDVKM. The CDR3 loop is CASRTTGGSHEQYF. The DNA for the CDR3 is TGTGCCAGCAGGACGACAGGGGGCTCCCACGAGCAGTACTTC.

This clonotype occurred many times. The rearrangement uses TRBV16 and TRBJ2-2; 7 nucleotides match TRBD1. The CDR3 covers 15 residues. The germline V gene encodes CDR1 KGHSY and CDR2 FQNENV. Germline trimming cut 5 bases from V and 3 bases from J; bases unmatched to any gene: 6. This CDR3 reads CASSVRQGDTGELFF. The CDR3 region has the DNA TGTGCCAGCAGCGTGAGACAGGGAGACACCGGGGAGCTGTTTTTT.

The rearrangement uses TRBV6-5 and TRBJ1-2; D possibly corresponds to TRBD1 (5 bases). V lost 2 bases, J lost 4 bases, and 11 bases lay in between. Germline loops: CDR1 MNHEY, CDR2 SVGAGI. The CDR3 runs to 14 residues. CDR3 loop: CASSYGGGGYGYTF. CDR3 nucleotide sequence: TGTGCCAGCAGTTACGGGGGGGGAGGCTATGGCTACACCTTC.